Following are 21 T cell receptor beta chains from one sample sequenced in a study of cytomegalovirus exposure and HLA in healthy donors (dated by TCRdb to 2017 to 2019). The library was obtained by the immunoSEQ multiplex PCR assay. For the multiplex PCR, a mixture combining 60 forward primers for TCR Vbeta segments and 13 reverse primers for TCR Jbeta segments was used. TCRdb stores this immuneACCESS table with in-frame sequences only. Part of the clones is absent; in the studies checked, under half of the shortfall reflects unresolved V genes, and no reason is known for the rest. Recorded for this sample are 130,000 to 150,000 clones; 73% of them occurred a single time. The ten most abundant clones make up roughly 1.7% of the sample. The sequencing sample was made of PBMCs. These TCRs come from a woman under 30 in good health and CMV-seronegative.

The chain carries TRBV9 and TRBJ1-5, with D tentatively TRBD1 (5 bases). Germline V gene data show CDR1 as SGDLS and CDR2 as YYNGEE. With 0 bases removed from V and 6 bases from J, the gap between germline ends came to 13 bases. The CDR3 contains 15 residues. In DNA form, the CDR3 reads TGTGCCAGCAGCGTAGGGGGAGGGACGGGTCAGCCCCAGCATTTT. It is translated as CASSVGGGTGQPQHF.

The sample holds a few counts of this clone. The J gene is TRBJ1-6, the V gene TRBV9; a possible D gene is TRBD1 (5 bases). This CDR3 region has 16 residues. The V gene's germline CDR1 is SGDLS and CDR2 YYNGEE. V lost 7 bases and J 0 bases, leaving 14 bases between the germline ends. CDR3 protein: CASDKGSSSYNSPLHF. The CDR3 coding sequence is TGTGCCAGCGATAAGGGGTCGAGCTCCTATAATTCACCCCTCCACTTT.

The CDR3 coding sequence is TGTGCCAGCAGTGCCTTTAGTGTTGGAGAGCAGTACGTC. The encoded protein is CASSAFSVGEQYV. The chain carries TRBV2 and TRBJ2-7, with D uncertain. There are 13 residues in the CDR3. The germline V gene has CDR1 SNHLY and CDR2 FYNNEI. Trimming stripped 4 bases from V and 7 bases from J, with 14 bases between.

The V and J genes are TRBV11-2 and TRBJ2-2; maybe TRBD1 (5 bases). The CDR3 extends over 15 amino acids. V was shortened by 4 bases and J by 4 bases, with 13 bases between the two germline ends. Germline CDR1 reads SGHAT; CDR2 reads FQNNGV. Written as DNA, the CDR3 is TGTGCCAGCAGCTCCCCAGGGTTTTCCACCGGGGAGCTGTTTTTT. Its protein product is CASSSPGFSTGELFF.

CDR3 loop: CASSSGRGQDEQFF. The CDR3, as DNA: TGTGCCAGTAGTAGTGGCAGGGGGCAAGATGAGCAGTTCTTC. V is TRBV19 and J is TRBJ2-1; 8 bases align to TRBD1. Germline CDR1 is LNHDA and CDR2 is SQIVND (reference sequence). V dropped 4 bases and J dropped 8; count of bases not matched to a gene: 7. The CDR3 loop spans 14 amino acids.

V and J are TRBV5-1 and TRBJ1-6, with D unclear. CDR1 and CDR2 (germline): SGHRS, YFSETQ. This CDR3 has 18 residues. Trimming removed 4 bases from V and 7 bases from J, with 24 bases in between. The CDR3 spells CASSPFPRVGLKNSPLHF. In nucleotides, the CDR3 is TGCGCCAGCAGCCCATTCCCTCGGGTCGGACTGAAGAATTCACCCCTCCACTTT. The full variable domain, completed using reference TRBV5-1 and TRBJ1-6, is KAGVTQTPRYLIKTRGQQVTLSCSPISGHRSVSWYQQTPGQGLQFLFEYFSETQRNKGNFPGRFSGRQFSNSRSEMNVSTLELGDSALYLCASSPFPRVGLKNSPLHFGNGTRLTVT.

The chain carries TRBV11-3 and TRBJ2-3; 8 bases match TRBD2. V dropped 3 bases and J dropped 0; count of bases not matched to a gene: 5. CDR1 is SGHNT and CDR2 is YENEEA in the germline V gene. The CDR3 length is 16 residues. CDR3 nucleotide sequence: TGTGCCAGCAGCTTCGGGGGGGCTCAGAGCACAGATACGCAGTATTTT. Translated, it gives CASSFGGAQSTDTQYF.

The CDR3 sequence is CASSYSQGVRYNEQFF. As DNA, the CDR3 is TGTGCCAGCAGTTACAGCCAGGGCGTCCGGTACAATGAGCAGTTCTTC. The rearrangement links TRBV6-6 to TRBJ2-1; D may be TRBD1 (5 bases). Germline-derived CDR1 and CDR2 are MNHNY and SVGAGI (reference sequence). V lost 2 bases to trimming and J lost 4 bases, with 15 bases between them. There are 16 residues in the CDR3.

The J gene is TRBJ2-2, the V gene TRBV27, with 12 bases that match TRBD2. The V segment lost 7 bases and the J segment 1 base; nucleotides outside the gene matches: 7. The CDR3 runs 17 residues. Germline V gene lookup returns CDR1 MNHEY and CDR2 SMNVEV (reference sequence). The CDR3 reads CASKELGLAGNTGELFF. CDR3 in DNA: TGTGCCAGCAAGGAGCTGGGACTAGCGGGGAACACCGGGGAGCTGTTTTTT.

The chain joins TRBV5-1 to TRBJ2-2, with 7 nucleotides matching TRBD2. The CDR3 totals 14 residues. Germline values: CDR1 SGHRS, CDR2 YFSETQ. Trimming at V came to 7 bases and at J to 7 bases, leaving 10 bases not matched to a gene. The CDR3 here is CASSGTTRDGELFF. CDR3 coding DNA: TGCGCCAGCTCGGGGACTACCCGGGACGGGGAGCTGTTTTTT.

This rearrangement joins TRBV4-1 to TRBJ1-3; 8 nucleotides align to TRBD1. The CDR3 runs 15 residues. The ends lost 1 base at V and 11 bases at J; junction bases unmatched: 10. The germline V gene encodes CDR1 MGHRA and CDR2 YSYEKL. The CDR3: CASSQGLAGGKSIYF. The CDR3 nucleotides are TGCGCCAGCAGCCAAGGCTTAGCAGGGGGCAAATCCATATATTTT.

The chain recombines TRBV5-4 with TRBJ1-2, with D possibly TRBD1 on 6 matching bases. CDR1 SGHNT and CDR2 YYREEE come from the germline V gene (reference sequence). Trimming took 3 bases from V and 5 from J, leaving 8 bases between them. This CDR3 region has 12 residues. DNA of the CDR3: TGTGCCAGCAGCTCGGACAGATATGGCTACACCTTC. Translation: CASSSDRYGYTF.

Only a few counts were recorded for this clone. The genes are TRBV19 and TRBJ1-1, with TRBD1 as a possible D gene (6 bases). V dropped 6 bases and J dropped 3 bases, with 17 bases sitting between them. Looked up from germline, CDR1 is LNHDA and CDR2 is SQIVND (reference sequence). The CDR3 is made up of 15 amino acids. DNA of the CDR3: TGTGCCAGTAGGGGGGCAAGGGGGTGGGACACTGAAGCTTTCTTT. Translation: CASRGARGWDTEAFF.

This chain links TRBV6-6 with TRBJ1-1; tentatively, D is TRBD1 (5 bases). The germline V gene encodes CDR1 MNHNY and CDR2 SVGAGI (reference sequence). The CDR3 contains 16 residues. The V and J ends lost 4 bases and 8 bases respectively, with 23 bases between them. This chain's CDR3 is CASSSFGQGRAGEAFF. In DNA, the CDR3 is TGTGCCAGCAGTTCCTTTGGTCAGGGACGAGCGGGAGAAGCTTTCTTT.

The chain joins TRBV10-3 to TRBJ2-1; TRBD2 matches at 10 bases. CDR3 length equals 14 residues. V shed 6 bases and J 4 bases; nucleotides not matched to a gene: 3. In germline, CDR1 is ENHRY, CDR2 SYGVKD. CDR3 nucleotide sequence: TGTGCCATCAGCGGACTAGCGGTGTACAATGAGCAGTTCTTC. Amino acids: CAISGLAVYNEQFF.

In the case of this clone: An end of the junction differs from the germline gene, which may be a read error. The genes are TRBV6-5 and TRBJ2-1; 9 nucleotides line up with TRBD1. The CDR3 contains 15 residues. CDR1 is MNHEY, CDR2 SVGAGI, per germline. CDR3 sequence reads: CASSNSGTGHNEQFF. CDR3 nucleotides: TGTGCCAGCAGTAACTCCGGGACAGGGCACAATGAGCAGTTCTTC.

The chain combines TRBV11-3 with TRBJ2-1; D is unclear. The CDR3 spans 15 residues. V was trimmed by 0 bases and J by 7 bases, leaving 13 bases between them. The germline gives CDR1 SGHNT, CDR2 YENEEA. The CDR3 DNA sequence: TGTGCCAGCAGCTTAGAGTACGGGTTTCGTAATGAGCAGTTCTTC. It translates to CASSLEYGFRNEQFF.

The V call is TRBV7-2, the J call TRBJ2-7; D uncertain. V was clipped by 2 bases and J by 4 bases, with 6 bases between them. Germline CDR1 is SGHTA and CDR2 is FQGNSA. CDR3 size: 12 residues. The CDR3 DNA reads as TGTGCCAGCAGCTTATTGGAGTACGAGCAGTACTTC. Its translation: CASSLLEYEQYF.

The sample holds a few counts of this clone. The chain links TRBV7-2 to TRBJ2-2; 15 positions match TRBD2. The germline V gene encodes CDR1 SGHTA and CDR2 FQGNSA. The ends lost 5 bases at V and 2 bases at J; junction bases unmatched: 9. The CDR3 covers 19 residues. CDR3 protein: CASSPGTSGRRLNTGELFF. The CDR3 region has the DNA TGTGCCAGCAGCCCGGGGACTAGCGGGAGGAGGCTAAACACCGGGGAGCTGTTTTTT.

This chain joins TRBV4-1 and TRBJ2-2, with 9 bases fitting TRBD1. CDR1 MGHRA and CDR2 YSYEKL come from the germline V gene. The V and J ends lost 2 bases and 1 base, in that order; junction bases with no gene match: 5. This CDR3 comprises 17 residues. The CDR3 DNA reads TGCGCCAGCAGCCAACGGCGGGGACAGGGGAACACCGGGGAGCTGTTTTTT. Amino acids: CASSQRRGQGNTGELFF.

This chain joins TRBV18 and TRBJ2-7, with 9 bases identical to TRBD2. The V and J ends lost 3 bases and 2 bases, in that order; junction bases with no gene match: 2. CDR3 length: 14 residues. Germline-derived CDR1 and CDR2 are KGHSH and LQKENI. CDR3 nucleotide sequence: TGTGCCAGCTCACCTAGCGGGGGAACCTACGAGCAGTACGTC. Translating it yields CASSPSGGTYEQYV.